This TCR beta chain is from a study of control samples from healthy donors and cancer patients. Clones were read by immunoSEQ multiplex PCR, and TCRdb kept only the in-frame ones, dropping some. Here the sample spans around 130,000 clones, under 90% being singletons. CDR3 length: 14 residues. V was cut by 7 bases and J by 1 base, with 17 bases left in between. Looked up from germline, CDR1 is SQVTM and CDR2 is ANQGSEA. This clonotype originated in a man between 45 and 60 years old with head and neck cancer. The gene calls are TRBV29-1 and TRBJ2-7; D tentatively reads TRBD1 or TRBD2 (6 bases each). Sequencing was carried out using PBMCs. The CDR3 nucleotides read TGCAGCGCCTTTGGCAGGGGAGGTTCCTACGAGCAGTACTTC. Translation: CSAFGRGGSYEQYF.